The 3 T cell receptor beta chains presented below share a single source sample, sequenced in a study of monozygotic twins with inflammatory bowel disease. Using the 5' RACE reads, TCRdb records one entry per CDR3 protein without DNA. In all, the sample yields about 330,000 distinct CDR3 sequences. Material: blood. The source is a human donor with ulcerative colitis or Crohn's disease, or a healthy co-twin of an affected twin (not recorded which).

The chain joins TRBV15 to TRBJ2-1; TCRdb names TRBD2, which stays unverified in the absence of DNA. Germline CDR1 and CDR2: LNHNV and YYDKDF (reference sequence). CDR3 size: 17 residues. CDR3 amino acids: CATSRGTSGGENNEQFF.

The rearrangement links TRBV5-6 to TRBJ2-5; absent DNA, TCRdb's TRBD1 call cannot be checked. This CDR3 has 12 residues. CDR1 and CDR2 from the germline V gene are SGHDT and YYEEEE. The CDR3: CASSYRVETQYF.

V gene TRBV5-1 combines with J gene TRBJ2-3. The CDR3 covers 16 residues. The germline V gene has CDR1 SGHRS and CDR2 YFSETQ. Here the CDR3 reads CASSFRSGSSTDTQYF.